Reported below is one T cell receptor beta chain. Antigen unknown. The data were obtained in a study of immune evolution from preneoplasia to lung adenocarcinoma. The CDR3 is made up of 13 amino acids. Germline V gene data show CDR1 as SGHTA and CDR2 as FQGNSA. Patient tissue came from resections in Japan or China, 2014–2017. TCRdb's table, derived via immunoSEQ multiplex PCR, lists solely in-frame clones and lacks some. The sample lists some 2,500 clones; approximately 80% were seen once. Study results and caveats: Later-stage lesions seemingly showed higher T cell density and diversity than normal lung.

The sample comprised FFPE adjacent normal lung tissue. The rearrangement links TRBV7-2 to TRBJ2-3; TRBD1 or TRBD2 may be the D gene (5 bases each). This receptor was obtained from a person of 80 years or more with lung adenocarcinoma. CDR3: CAPGTVGTDTQYF. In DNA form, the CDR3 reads TGTGCGCCTGGGACCGTGGGTACAGATACGCAGTATTTT. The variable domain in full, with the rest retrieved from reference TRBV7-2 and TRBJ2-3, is GAGVSQSPSNKVTEKGKDVELRCDPISGHTALYWYRQSLGQGLEFLIYFQGNSAPDKSGLPSDRFSAERTGGSVSTLTIQRTQQEDSAVYLCAPGTVGTDTQYFGPGTRLTVL.